The 25 T cell receptor beta chains reported below all come from one sample, sequenced in a study of T cell responses to AZD1222 COVID-19 vaccine. TCRdb's table, derived via immunoSEQ multiplex PCR, lists solely in-frame clones and lacks some. Found here are around 67,000 clones, about 83% of them singletons; the top ten hold around 7.5%. The sample here was peripheral blood, taken on day 0 of AZD1222 vaccination. These receptors all stem from an adult in good health.

The chain links TRBV5-6 to TRBJ1-3; no reliable D call. This CDR3 has 14 residues. The V and J ends lost 2 bases and 1 base respectively, with 7 bases between them. The germline gives CDR1 SGHDT, CDR2 YYEEEE. DNA of the CDR3: TGTGCCAGCAGCTTCGTGGGGTCTGGAAACACCATATATTTT. Its translation: CASSFVGSGNTIYF.

CDR3 sequence reads: CASSLSADGSGNTIYF. CDR3 bases: TGTGCCAGCAGCTTGTCGGCAGATGGCTCTGGAAACACCATATATTTT. The J gene is TRBJ1-3, the V gene TRBV5-6; D unclear. CDR3 size: 16 residues. Trimming took 1 base from V and 0 from J, leaving 11 bases between them. Germline-derived CDR1 and CDR2 are SGHDT and YYEEEE. Variable domain in full (rest from reference TRBV5-6 and TRBJ1-3): DAGVTQSPTHLIKTRGQQVTLRCSPKSGHDTVSWYQQALGQGPQFIFQYYEEEERQRGNFPDRFSGHQFPNYSSELNVNALLLGDSALYLCASSLSADGSGNTIYFGEGSWLTVV.

V and J are TRBV9 and TRBJ2-1, with 8 bases fitting TRBD2. The junction had 6 bases not matched to a gene; V was cut back by 1 base and J by 0 bases. CDR3 size: 17 residues. CDR1 and CDR2 from the germline V gene are SGDLS and YYNGEE. CDR3 residues: CASSVTGGPSSYNEQFF. The CDR3 DNA is TGTGCCAGCAGCGTAACGGGGGGGCCGAGCTCCTACAATGAGCAGTTCTTC.

V and J are TRBV29-1 and TRBJ2-5; D is tentatively TRBD1 or TRBD2 (5 bases each). The CDR3 totals 16 residues. Germline-derived CDR1 and CDR2 are SQVTM and ANQGSEA. Trimming left V 3 bases short and J 2 bases short, with 19 bases between. CDR3 region: CSVDPGTWYIQETQYF. Written as DNA, the CDR3 is TGCAGCGTTGATCCCGGGACCTGGTATATTCAAGAGACCCAGTACTTC.

This clone was counted a single time. Here the CDR3 reads CASSLSLTGELFF. In DNA, the CDR3 is TGTGCCAGCAGCTTGAGCCTCACCGGGGAGCTGTTTTTT. The chain combines TRBV5-6 with TRBJ2-2; D gene ambiguous. Per germline, CDR1 SGHDT and CDR2 YYEEEE. The CDR3 is 13 residues long. V lost 1 base, J lost 4 bases, and 5 bases lay in between.

The count of this clone is one. The chain combines TRBV7-6 with TRBJ2-1; D might be TRBD1 (5 bases). Germline V CDR1 and CDR2: SGHVS, FNYEAQ. The CDR3 contains 14 residues. V shed 4 bases and J shed 0 bases, with 7 bases lying between them. This chain's CDR3 is CASSSDSSYNEQFF. CDR3 nucleotide sequence: TGTGCCAGCAGCTCAGACAGCTCCTACAATGAGCAGTTCTTC.

This clone appeared a single time. V gene TRBV5-1 combines with J gene TRBJ2-2; D not certain. The V gene's germline CDR1 is SGHRS and CDR2 YFSETQ. V lost 2 bases and J 0 bases, leaving 11 bases between the germline ends. CDR3 size: 16 residues. The CDR3 coding sequence is TGCGCCAGCAGCTTTGGCGATCACCCGAACACCGGGGAGCTGTTTTTT. It specifies CASSFGDHPNTGELFF.

This clone appeared a few times. V usage is TRBV11-2 and J usage is TRBJ1-2, with 9 bases that match TRBD1. CDR3 size: 14 residues. J was trimmed by 6 bases and V by 4 bases; bases with no gene match: 6. CDR1 is SGHAT and CDR2 is FQNNGV in the germline V gene. CDR3 DNA sequence: TGTGCCAGCAGCTCCCGGGACAGGGACGATGGCTACACCTTC. This sequence encodes CASSSRDRDDGYTF.

The rearrangement links TRBV6-5 to TRBJ2-3; 7 nucleotides agree with TRBD2. V lost 6 bases, J lost 1 base, and 7 bases stayed unmatched. Germline V gives CDR1 MNHEY, CDR2 SVGAGI. There are 15 residues in the CDR3. CDR3 loop: CASRDRGVGTDTQYF. The CDR3 DNA follows: TGTGCCAGCAGGGACCGGGGGGTGGGCACAGATACGCAGTATTTT.

The chain carries TRBV4-2 and TRBJ1-4; 9 bases match TRBD1. The length of the CDR3 is 15 residues. The germline CDR1 and CDR2 sequences are LGHNA and YNFKEQ. After removal of 1 base from V and 6 bases from J, the junction contained 3 bases not matched to a gene. CDR3 in DNA: TGTGCCAGCAGCCAAGTGCGGACAGGGGATGAAAAACTGTTTTTT. It codes for CASSQVRTGDEKLFF.

This clone was seen a few times. In the same sample, other DNA sequences code for this CDR3. This chain joins TRBV30 and TRBJ1-2; D remains ambiguous. The germline V gene has CDR1 GTSNPN and CDR2 SVGIG (reference sequence). Between the trimmed V and J ends, which lost 0 bases and 0 bases, there was a span of 5 bases. The CDR3 is 13 amino acids. The CDR3 loop reads CAWSVGANYGYTF. Here the CDR3 DNA reads TGTGCCTGGAGTGTAGGTGCTAACTATGGCTACACCTTC. The complete variable domain, with remaining parts taken from reference TRBV30 and TRBJ1-2, reads SQTIHQWPATLVQPVGSPLSLECTVEGTSNPNLYWYRQAAGRGLQLLFYSVGIGQISSEVPQNLSASRPQDRQFILSSKKLLLSDSGFYLCAWSVGANYGYTFGSGTRLTVV.

The rearrangement links TRBV30 to TRBJ1-2, with D hard to call. The length of the CDR3 is 13 residues. Germline-derived CDR1 and CDR2 are GTSNPN and SVGIG (reference sequence). Trimming pared 4 bases from V and 6 bases from J, leaving 15 bases between. The CDR3 spells CAWNAGQLDGYTF. The DNA for the CDR3 is TGTGCCTGGAATGCCGGGCAGTTGGATGGCTACACCTTC.

J is TRBJ1-6 and V is TRBV27; no reliable D call. The V gene lost 7 bases and the J gene lost 0 bases, with 13 bases spanning the gap. The CDR3 is made up of 16 amino acids. Germline V gene lookup returns CDR1 MNHEY and CDR2 SMNVEV (reference sequence). The CDR3 bases are TGTGCCAGCAATCCCCTGGGCGGCTCCTATAATTCACCCCTCCACTTT. This sequence encodes CASNPLGGSYNSPLHF.

V is TRBV7-2 and J is TRBJ1-2; unclear D gene. The CDR3 sequence is 13 residues long. CDR1 and CDR2 from the germline V gene are SGHTA and FQGNSA. V lost 5 bases and J lost 4, with 11 bases in between. CDR3 sequence reads: CASSRREIYGYTF. The CDR3 DNA reads TGTGCCAGCAGCCGTCGAGAGATCTATGGCTACACCTTC. Full variable domain (missing parts from reference TRBV7-2 and TRBJ1-2): GAGVSQSPSNKVTEKGKDVELRCDPISGHTALYWYRQSLGQGLEFLIYFQGNSAPDKSGLPSDRFSAERTGGSVSTLTIQRTQQEDSAVYLCASSRREIYGYTFGSGTRLTVV.

This clone was counted a few times. V gene TRBV5-5 combines with J gene TRBJ2-7, with TRBD1 identical over 11 bases. This CDR3 has 15 residues. CDR1 is SGHKS, CDR2 YYEKEE, per germline (reference sequence). V shed 0 bases, J shed 3 bases, and the junction held 2 bases outside the gene matches. Written as DNA, the CDR3 is TGTGCCAGCAGCTTGGGGACAGGGGGCTTCTACGAGCAGTACTTC. Translated, it gives CASSLGTGGFYEQYF.

This chain links TRBV5-1 with TRBJ2-6, with 8 bases that match TRBD1. This CDR3 has 17 residues. J lost 1 base, V lost 2 bases, and 5 bases had no gene match. Germline values: CDR1 SGHRS, CDR2 YFSETQ. The CDR3 coding sequence is TGCGCCAGCAGCTTCGGGACAGGAGTTTCTGGGGCCAACGTCCTGACTTTC. As protein: CASSFGTGVSGANVLTF.

This clone has only a few counts. CDR3 in amino acids: CASSFGGPGGNQPQHF. For the CDR3, the DNA is TGTGCCAGCAGCTTCGGGGGGCCGGGTGGCAATCAGCCCCAGCATTTT. The J gene is TRBJ1-5, the V gene TRBV11-2, with D tentatively TRBD1 (6 bases). Germline V lookup: CDR1 SGHAT, CDR2 FQNNGV. V was trimmed by 3 bases and J by 2 bases, leaving 14 bases between them. The CDR3 has 16 amino acids.

This clone showed up just once. The CDR3 sequence is CASSFTGGANVLTF. The CDR3 DNA is TGTGCCAGCAGTTTTACAGGGGGGGCCAACGTCCTGACTTTC. The chain joins TRBV28 to TRBJ2-6, with D tentatively TRBD1 (6 bases). Trimming pared 3 bases from V and 4 bases from J, leaving 7 bases between. Germline values: CDR1 MDHEN, CDR2 SYDVKM. The length of the CDR3 is 14 residues.

The rearrangement uses TRBV10-3 and TRBJ2-7; no firm D call. Trimming removed 8 bases from V and 2 bases from J, with 13 bases in between. CDR1 ENHRY and CDR2 SYGVKD come from the germline V gene. The CDR3 runs 13 residues. CDR3 bases: TGTGCCATCTTTGCGGACGGAACCTACGAGCAGTACTTC. Residues: CAIFADGTYEQYF.

This sequence joins TRBV7-9 and TRBJ1-2, with D unresolved. V was shortened by 5 bases and J by 3 bases, with 10 bases between the two germline ends. The CDR3 is 13 amino acids. In germline, CDR1 is SEHNR, CDR2 FQNEAQ (reference sequence). CDR3 sequence: CASSLLGDYGYTF. The CDR3 nucleotides are TGTGCCAGCAGCCTATTGGGTGACTATGGCTACACCTTC.

The chain links TRBV6-4 to TRBJ1-1, with TRBD1 matching 11 bases. CDR3 length: 17 residues. CDR1 is MRHNA, CDR2 SNTAGT, per germline. The V gene end was trimmed by 2 bases and the J gene end by 4 bases; junction bases not matched to a gene: 9. CDR3: CASSDAKDRGRFTEAFF. Written as DNA, the CDR3 is TGTGCCAGCAGTGACGCGAAGGACAGGGGGCGTTTCACTGAAGCTTTCTTT.

The J gene is TRBJ2-2, the V gene TRBV5-1, with TRBD2 as a possible D gene (5 bases). The V and J ends lost 0 bases and 0 bases respectively, with 9 bases between them. The CDR3 has 16 amino acids. The germline gives CDR1 SGHRS, CDR2 YFSETQ. This chain's CDR3 is CASSLGGLSNTGELFF. The DNA for the CDR3 is TGCGCCAGCAGCTTGGGAGGGTTATCGAACACCGGGGAGCTGTTTTTT.

In DNA form, the CDR3 reads TGTGCCAGCAGTCCTGAGGCAGATACGCAGTATTTT. This translates into CASSPEADTQYF. The V gene is TRBV6-5, the J gene TRBJ2-3; no clear D gene. Germline values: CDR1 MNHEY, CDR2 SVGAGI. The germline V and J ends were trimmed by 5 bases and 4 bases, with 7 bases remaining between them. The CDR3 runs to 12 residues.

V usage is TRBV11-2 and J usage is TRBJ1-6; D unclear. CDR1 is SGHAT and CDR2 is FQNNGV in the germline V gene. CDR3 length: 14 amino acids. Trimming took off 5 bases at V and 8 bases at J, with 13 bases between the two ends. CDR3 residues: CASSVKMGDSPLHF. The CDR3 DNA follows: TGTGCCAGCAGCGTCAAAATGGGAGATTCACCCCTCCACTTT.

J is TRBJ1-2 and V is TRBV5-8; the D is unclear. The CDR3 totals 16 residues. V was cut by 1 base and J by 3 bases, with 16 bases left in between. Germline CDR1 and CDR2: SGHTS and YDEGEE. CDR3: CASSLIQTKNDYGYTF. Written as DNA, the CDR3 is TGTGCCAGCAGCTTGATCCAGACCAAGAATGACTATGGCTACACCTTC.